This T cell receptor beta chain was recovered during a study of long-term antiretroviral therapy in people with HIV. General observations from the study: HIV repertoires spanned tighter CDR3 length ranges than controls did.

For this clone: Its target is not known.

At the survey level, the v3.0 immunoSEQ assay was run. Profiling relied on immunoSEQ multiplex PCR, and the TCRdb table lists in-frame clones only, not all of them. The sample lists more than 35,000 clones; roughly 80% were seen once. The CDR3 length is 15 residues. Per germline, CDR1 MNHEY and CDR2 SMNVEV (reference sequence). The ends lost 5 bases at V and 2 bases at J; junction bases unmatched: 3. The material sequenced was unsorted PBMCs, taken 1.5 years after starting antiretroviral therapy. The sequence came from a man aged 18 to 29 with HIV. The rearrangement joins TRBV27 to TRBJ2-7; TRBD2 matches at 13 bases. The CDR3 DNA reads TGTGCCAGCAGTCCACTAGCGGGAGGGCCCTACGAGCAGTACTTC. This codes for CASSPLAGGPYEQYF.